The clone carrying this TCR beta chain was counted a few times. Alongside a J-beta primer mix, a sample-barcoded 5' primer served in a second PCR lasting about 7 to 12 cycles. TCRdb reanalysed the 5' RACE reads using MiXCR and keeps one entry per CDR3 protein. This table has 1.5 million to 2 million distinct CDR3 sequences, about 28% appearing once. This entry is derived from a study of blood T cells in healthy people across ages. CDR1 SGHRS and CDR2 YFSETQ come from the germline V gene. With 0 bases removed from V and 4 bases from J, the gap between germline ends came to 15 bases. This CDR3 spans 16 amino acids. The authors drew approximately 10 milliliters of peripheral blood from each donor.

The V call is TRBV5-1, the J call TRBJ2-3; D remains ambiguous. The TCR sequence derives from a woman aged 25 to 39 in good health. The sequencing sample was made of blood. CDR3 coding DNA: TGCGCCAGCAGCTTGGCGGGCAGAAAGACGGCAGATACGCAGTATTTT. It codes for CASSLAGRKTADTQYF.